The next 14 T cell receptor beta chains were all read from a single sample in a study of blood T cell repertoires in COVID-19. The assay was immunoSEQ multiplex PCR, and TCRdb's table has in-frame clones only and misses some. The data contain around 85,000 clones, roughly 85% of them seen just once; the ten biggest clones take up almost 5.5%. The material sequenced was peripheral blood. Source of these receptors: a man aged 55 to 70 with acute or convalescent COVID-19.

V usage is TRBV27 and J usage is TRBJ1-1; TRBD1 matches at 9 bases. The CDR3 is 15 residues long. After removal of 6 bases from V and 4 bases from J, the junction contained 9 bases not matched to a gene. Germline assignment: CDR1 MNHEY and CDR2 SMNVEV (reference sequence). CDR3 amino acids: CASRLNWDRVTEAFF. CDR3 coding DNA: TGTGCCAGCAGACTGAATTGGGACAGGGTCACTGAAGCTTTCTTT.

V gene TRBV9 combines with J gene TRBJ2-1; 10 positions agree with TRBD2. This CDR3 is built from 13 residues. Germline lookup yields CDR1 SGDLS and CDR2 YYNGEE. The V gene end was trimmed by 5 bases and the J gene end by 8 bases; junction bases not matched to a gene: 4. The chain's CDR3 is CASRLGTSDEQFF. In nucleotides, the CDR3 is TGTGCCAGCAGACTCGGGACTAGCGATGAGCAGTTCTTC. The full variable domain, in which reference TRBV9 and TRBJ2-1 provide the parts outside the CDR3, is DSGVTQTPKHLITATGQRVTLRCSPRSGDLSVYWYQQSLDQGLQFLIQYYNGEERAKGNILERFSAQQFPDLHSELNLSSLELGDSALYFCASRLGTSDEQFFGPGTRLTVL.

This CDR3 reads CATSRKIQGLNTEAFF. For the CDR3, the DNA is TGTGCCACCAGCAGAAAAATACAGGGTCTTAACACTGAAGCTTTCTTT. This chain uses TRBV15 with TRBJ1-1; TRBD1 is a possible D gene (6 bases). The CDR3 spans 16 residues. Germline assignment: CDR1 LNHNV and CDR2 YYDKDF (reference sequence). Trimming pared 2 bases from V and 2 bases from J, leaving 15 bases between.

The rearrangement uses TRBV5-4 and TRBJ2-7; possibly TRBD2 for D (7 bases). The V end lost 1 base, the J end lost 2 bases, and 16 bases lay between the germline ends. The CDR3 runs 16 residues. Per the germline V gene, CDR1 is SGHNT and CDR2 is YYREEE (reference sequence). CDR3 nucleotide sequence: TGTGCCAGCAGCTTGACGGGGGGCGCCTCCACCTACGAGCAGTACTTC. Translation: CASSLTGGASTYEQYF.

The chain links TRBV11-2 to TRBJ2-1; 8 bases line up with TRBD1. Germline CDR1 is SGHAT and CDR2 is FQNNGV. The CDR3 covers 15 residues. V shed 4 bases, J shed 8 bases, and the junction held 10 bases outside the gene matches. The CDR3 here is CASSSLRGRNDEQFF. In DNA form, the CDR3 reads TGTGCCAGCAGCTCCCTCAGGGGGCGCAACGATGAGCAGTTCTTC. The complete variable domain, with remaining parts taken from reference TRBV11-2 and TRBJ2-1, reads EAGVAQSPRYKIIEKRQSVAFWCNPISGHATLYWYQQILGQGPKLLIQFQNNGVVDDSQLPKDRFSAERLKGVDSTLKIQPAKLEDSAVYLCASSSLRGRNDEQFFGPGTRLTVL.

The CDR3 loop is CASSTTGDGSQHF. In DNA, the CDR3 is TGTGCCAGCAGCACTACAGGGGATGGGTCCCAGCATTTT. The chain links TRBV7-2 to TRBJ1-5; 7 bases map to TRBD1. With V trimmed by 5 bases and J by 11 bases, 9 bases remained unmatched. This CDR3 is built from 13 residues. Per the germline V gene, CDR1 is SGHTA and CDR2 is FQGNSA.

This sequence joins TRBV19 and TRBJ2-5, with TRBD2 matching 14 bases. This CDR3 has 13 residues. V was pared by 9 bases and J by 5 bases, with 2 bases of the junction left unmatched. CDR1 and CDR2 (germline): LNHDA, SQIVND (reference sequence). CDR3 coding DNA: TGTGCCAGCCGACTAGCGGGGGGGGAGACCCAGTACTTC. Translating it yields CASRLAGGETQYF. Full variable domain (outside the CDR3, taken from reference TRBV19 and TRBJ2-5): DGGITQSPKYLFRKEGQNVTLSCEQNLNHDAMYWYRQDPGQGLRLIYYSQIVNDFQKGDIAEGYSVSREKKESFPLTVTSAQKNPTAFYLCASRLAGGETQYFGPGTRLLVL.

The sample holds one count of this clone. The genes are TRBV5-1 and TRBJ2-5; 10 bases align to TRBD1. Germline CDR1 SGHRS, CDR2 YFSETQ. The length of the CDR3 is 14 residues. J was trimmed by 5 bases and V by 4 bases; bases with no gene match: 5. Here the CDR3 reads CASSIGTGAETQYF. The CDR3 region has the DNA TGCGCCAGCAGCATCGGGACAGGGGCCGAGACCCAGTACTTC.

CDR3 DNA sequence: TGCGCCAGCAGTTCGACGGACAGCCCCTACAATGAGCAGTTCTTC. The encoded protein is CASSSTDSPYNEQFF. V gene TRBV5-1 combines with J gene TRBJ2-1; possible D gene TRBD1, 6 bases. The germline V and J ends were trimmed by 5 bases and 2 bases, with 14 bases remaining between them. The length of the CDR3 is 15 residues. CDR1 and CDR2 (germline): SGHRS, YFSETQ.

The CDR3 reads CASSEFVGGSNTIYF. The CDR3, as DNA: TGTGCCAGCAGTGAATTCGTCGGTGGGAGTAACACCATATATTTT. The V gene is TRBV2, the J gene TRBJ1-3; no clear D gene. V lost 2 bases and J 7 bases, leaving 15 bases between the germline ends. The V gene's germline CDR1 is SNHLY and CDR2 FYNNEI. This CDR3 comprises 15 residues.

The rearrangement links TRBV2 to TRBJ1-4, with TRBD1 matching over 10 bases. V lost 8 bases and J lost 6; bases outside the gene matches: 6. The CDR3 sequence is 14 residues long. Looked up from germline, CDR1 is SNHLY and CDR2 is FYNNEI. The CDR3 DNA follows: TGTGCCAGCGGCTCCGGGACAGGGGATGAAAAACTGTTTTTT. Amino acids: CASGSGTGDEKLFF. The whole variable domain, remainder taken from reference TRBV2 and TRBJ1-4, is EPEVTQTPSHQVTQMGQEVILRCVPISNHLYFYWYRQILGQKVEFLVSFYNNEISEKSEIFDDQFSVERPDGSNFTLKIRSTKLEDSAMYFCASGSGTGDEKLFFGSGTQLSVL.

The chain links TRBV25-1 to TRBJ1-5; 7 positions agree with TRBD1. CDR3 size: 15 residues. In germline, CDR1 is MGHDK, CDR2 SYGVNS. V was clipped by 3 bases and J by 2 bases; unmatched bases: 4. CDR3 DNA: TGTGCCAGCAGTGATCCAGGGGGTTGCAATCAGCCCCAGCATTTT. Translated, it gives CASSDPGGCNQPQHF.

This clone was seen just once. The chain employs TRBV14 and TRBJ1-2; D is ambiguous. In germline, CDR1 is SGHDN, CDR2 FVKESK. V was shortened by 0 bases and J by 5 bases, with 10 bases between the two germline ends. This CDR3 spans 14 amino acids. The CDR3 nucleotides read TGTGCCAGCAGCCAAGATGAGTCCCAATATGGCTACACCTTC. This codes for CASSQDESQYGYTF.

V and J are TRBV6-5 and TRBJ1-2; maybe TRBD1 (6 bases). There are 13 residues in the CDR3. Germline lookup yields CDR1 MNHEY and CDR2 SVGAGI. V dropped 8 bases and J dropped 8 bases, with 18 bases sitting between them. CDR3 loop: CASGPGTSRGYTF. The DNA for the CDR3 is TGTGCCAGCGGACCCGGGACAAGCAGAGGCTACACCTTC.